This TCR beta chain was retrieved from a study of cytomegalovirus exposure and HLA in healthy donors. Study-level findings and limits: High specificity and sensitivity for cytomegalovirus status were reported for the classifier. In an earlier analysis, in 540 or so donors, most V segments appeared productive either ~90% or ~30% of the time.

Only a few counts were recorded for this clone. The antigen is unknown. Amplification used 60 Vbeta primers and 13 Jbeta primers. Data came from immunoSEQ multiplex PCR; TCRdb stores just in-frame clones and leaves some out. The sample includes about 140,000 clones, about three quarters seen only once; the top ten take 1.5% to 2%. The origin of this receptor is a woman in her thirties in good health and CMV-seronegative. Sequencing used PBMCs.

In DNA, the CDR3 is TGTGCCAGCCTTAGTTACTACGAGCAGTACTTC. As protein: CASLSYYEQYF. The rearrangement uses TRBV6-5 and TRBJ2-7, with no clear D. In germline, CDR1 is MNHEY, CDR2 SVGAGI. V lost 8 bases and J lost 3, with 8 bases in between. This CDR3 is built from 11 residues.